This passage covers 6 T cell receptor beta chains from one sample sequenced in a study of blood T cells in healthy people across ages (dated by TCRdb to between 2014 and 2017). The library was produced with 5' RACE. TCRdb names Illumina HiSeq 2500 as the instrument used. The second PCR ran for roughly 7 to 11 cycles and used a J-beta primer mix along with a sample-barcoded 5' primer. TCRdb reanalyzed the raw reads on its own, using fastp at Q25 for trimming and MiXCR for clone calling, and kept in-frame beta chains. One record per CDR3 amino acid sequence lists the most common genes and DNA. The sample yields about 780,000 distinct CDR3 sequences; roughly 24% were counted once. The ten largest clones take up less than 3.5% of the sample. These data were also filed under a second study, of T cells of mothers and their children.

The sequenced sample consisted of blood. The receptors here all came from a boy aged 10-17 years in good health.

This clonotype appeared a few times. The CDR3, as DNA: TGCGCCAGCAGCCAAGACCCTAGCGGGGTGCGCAATGAGCAGTTCTTC. It translates to CASSQDPSGVRNEQFF. The genes are TRBV4-1 and TRBJ2-1; 9 nucleotides line up with TRBD2. Losses at the gene ends were 0 bases for V and 6 bases for J; bases not matched to a gene: 6. The CDR3 contains 16 residues. CDR1 and CDR2 (germline): MGHRA, YSYEKL.

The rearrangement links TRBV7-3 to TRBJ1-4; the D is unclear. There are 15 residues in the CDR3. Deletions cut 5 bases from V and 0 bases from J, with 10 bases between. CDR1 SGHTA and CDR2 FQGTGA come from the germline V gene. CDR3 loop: CASSPQKATNEKLFF. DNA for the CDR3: TGTGCCAGCAGCCCGCAAAAAGCAACTAATGAAAAACTGTTTTTT.

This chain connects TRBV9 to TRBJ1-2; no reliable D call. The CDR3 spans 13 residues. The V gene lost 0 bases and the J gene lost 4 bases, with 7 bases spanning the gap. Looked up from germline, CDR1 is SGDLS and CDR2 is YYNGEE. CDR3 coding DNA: TGTGCCAGCAGCGTAGCGGACGGCTATGGCTACACCTTC. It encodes CASSVADGYGYTF.

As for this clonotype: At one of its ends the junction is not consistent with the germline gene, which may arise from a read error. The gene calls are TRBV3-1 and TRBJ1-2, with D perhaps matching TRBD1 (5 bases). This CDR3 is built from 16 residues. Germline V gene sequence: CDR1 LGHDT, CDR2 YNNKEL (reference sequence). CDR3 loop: CASSPTGPVSNYGHTF. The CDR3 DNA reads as TGTGCCAGCAGCCCAACAGGTCCGGTATCCAACTATGGCCACACCTTC.

This CDR3 reads CSARPEAIPYEQYF. For the CDR3, the DNA is TGCAGTGCTAGACCTGAGGCCATTCCCTACGAGCAGTACTTC. V is TRBV20-1 and J is TRBJ2-1; no firm D call. The J call is doubtful: the DNA matches TRBJ2-7 better. The CDR3 consists of 14 residues. Germline CDR1 and CDR2: DFQATT and SNEGSKA (reference sequence).

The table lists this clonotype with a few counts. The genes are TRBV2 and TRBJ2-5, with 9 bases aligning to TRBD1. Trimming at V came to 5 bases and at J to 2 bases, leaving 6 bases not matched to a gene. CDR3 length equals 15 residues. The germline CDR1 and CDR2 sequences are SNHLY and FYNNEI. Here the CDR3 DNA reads TGTGCCAGCAGTCCGAGCGGACAGGGGCAAGAGACCCAGTACTTC. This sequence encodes CASSPSGQGQETQYF.